This entry is about one TCR beta chain. The data were obtained in a study of beta chain features in type 1 diabetes. Reverse transcribing all isolated RNA meant expressed TCRB transcripts were sequenced. Assay used: immunoSEQ multiplex PCR; TCRdb lists only in-frame clones, some missing. The sample shows 860,000 or so clones, roughly 15% of them seen only once. Staining for CD45RO/CCR7/CD25/CD127/CD95/CD27 allowed sorting of CD4+ naive, central memory, regulatory and stem cell-like memory cells. Material: naive CD4+ T cells from blood. This clonotype was sampled from a woman younger than 35 in good health.

CDR3 residues: CASSGRAGTTDTQYF. DNA for the CDR3: TGTGCCAGCAGCGGGAGGGCAGGGACCACAGATACGCAGTATTTT. The chain links TRBV7-9 to TRBJ2-3; 7 bases agree with TRBD2. This CDR3 comprises 15 residues. Germline loops: CDR1 SEHNR, CDR2 FQNEAQ (reference sequence). Trimming removed 5 bases from V and 2 bases from J; junction bases left unmatched: 7.